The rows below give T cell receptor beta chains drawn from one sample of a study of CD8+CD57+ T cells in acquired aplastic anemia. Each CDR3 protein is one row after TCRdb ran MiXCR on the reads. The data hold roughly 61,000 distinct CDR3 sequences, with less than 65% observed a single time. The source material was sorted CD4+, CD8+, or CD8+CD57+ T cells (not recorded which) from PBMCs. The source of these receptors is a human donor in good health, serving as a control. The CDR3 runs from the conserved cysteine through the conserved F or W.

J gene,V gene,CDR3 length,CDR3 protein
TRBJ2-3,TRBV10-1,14,CASSELAESDTQYF
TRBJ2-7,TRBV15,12,CATSAHRYEQYF
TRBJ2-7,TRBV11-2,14,CASSLASGRYEQYF
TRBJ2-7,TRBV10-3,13,CAITTGTRHEQYF
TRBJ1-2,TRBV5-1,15,CASSLDDVGRRGYTF
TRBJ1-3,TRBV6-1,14,CASTRTRSGNTIYF
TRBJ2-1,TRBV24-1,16,CATEQGTSGVSNEQFF
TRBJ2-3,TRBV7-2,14,CASSVDWLTDTQYF
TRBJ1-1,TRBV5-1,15,CASSPSNQGRPEAFF
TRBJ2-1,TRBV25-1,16,CASSEYYAGGPNEQFF
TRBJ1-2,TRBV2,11,CASTDSWVHTF
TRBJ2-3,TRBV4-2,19,CASSQDPTSGNEPTDTQYF
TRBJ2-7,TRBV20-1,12,CSLPGQGYEQYF
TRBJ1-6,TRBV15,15,CATSREQGKNSPLHF
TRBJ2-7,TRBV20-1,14,CSARDGTSGYEQYF
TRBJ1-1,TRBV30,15,CAWSVQVTVSTEAFF
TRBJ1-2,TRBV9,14,CASSATGGGGGYTF
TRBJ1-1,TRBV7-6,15,CASILAAGAGTEAFF
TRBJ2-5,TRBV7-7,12,CASSPPLETQYF
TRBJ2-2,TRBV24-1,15,CATSDLAGDTGELFF
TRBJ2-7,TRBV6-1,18,CASSTRTGRAAPTYEQYF
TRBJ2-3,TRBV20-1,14,CSALGPGSTDTQYF
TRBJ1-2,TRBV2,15,CASSDSDRTPYGYTF
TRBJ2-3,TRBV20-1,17,CSAGGSSGSRVTDTQYF
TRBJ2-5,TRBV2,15,CASSATPAGGETQYF
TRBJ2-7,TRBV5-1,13,CASSLPGGNEQYF
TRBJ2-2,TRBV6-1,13,CASKDSKTGELFF
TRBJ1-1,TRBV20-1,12,CSGDGVGPGAFF
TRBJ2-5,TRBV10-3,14,CAISGLAGGETQYF
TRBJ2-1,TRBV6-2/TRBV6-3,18,CASSYLYLAGFQYNEQFF
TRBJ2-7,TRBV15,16,CATSREDRDRPLEQYF
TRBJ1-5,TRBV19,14,CASSIETANQPQHF
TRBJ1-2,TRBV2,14,CASRDTGTGQGYTF
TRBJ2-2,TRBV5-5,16,CASSFLGGLNTGELFF
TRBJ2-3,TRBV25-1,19,CASSGSRHLGPVSTDTQYF
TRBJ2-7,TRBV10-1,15,CASSELGGSVYEQYF
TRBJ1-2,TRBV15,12,CATSTRGGLYTF
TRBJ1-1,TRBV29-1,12,CSVIVAGTEAFF
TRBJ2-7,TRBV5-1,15,CASSTLTGPMYEQYF
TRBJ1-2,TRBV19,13,CASDHREGYGYTF
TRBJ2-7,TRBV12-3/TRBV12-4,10,CASRGDEQYF